This T cell receptor beta chain was observed in a study of T cell responses to AZD1222 COVID-19 vaccine. The overall study: Pooled together were second doses at about 4 or about 12 weeks. Study outcomes and limitations: At 160-218 and 743-854, vaccine-associated CD4 TCRs were dominant, and they spanned spike. Possibly, clonal diversity was underestimated; donors were largely white British and included more females.

The repertoire was sequenced with immunoSEQ multiplex PCR; TCRdb's copy has only in-frame clones and lacks some. Seen here are tens of thousands of clones, around four fifths observed once, and the top ten hold around 21%. About this clone itself: Its target is unknown.

The TCR was taken from an adult in good health. Sequencing was performed on peripheral blood, taken on day 0 of AZD1222 vaccination.

This chain's CDR3 is CASSLGHSRDTQYF. DNA for the CDR3: TGTGCCAGCAGCCTCGGCCACTCACGAGATACGCAGTATTTT. This rearrangement joins TRBV14 to TRBJ2-3; D gene uncertain. Germline assignment: CDR1 SGHDN and CDR2 FVKESK. Trimming shortened V by 4 bases and J by 5 bases, and 13 bases separated the two germline ends. This CDR3 is built from 14 residues.